This TCR beta chain was documented in a study of cytomegalovirus exposure and HLA in healthy donors (dated by TCRdb to the late 2010s). Concerning the study at large: In an earlier analysis of approximately 500 of the donors, 276 Gb of sequence data and about 110 million unique TCR beta sequences from roughly 200 million T cells were reported. An early release covering roughly 640 HLA-typed donors comprised roughly 300 gigabases of sequencing data and 65 million to 100 million unique TCR sequences. The genetic ancestry cluster associated with self-reported Caucasian donors included about four fifths of the approximately 410 genotyped donors. The aim of the study was to test whether cataloging public T cell receptors could identify signatures of past pathogen exposure. Using immunosequencing, the study profiled T cell repertoires from some 670 subjects and related those repertoires to cytomegalovirus serostatus. In addition to the first cohort of several hundred subjects, a separate validation cohort of under 150 different subjects was used. The study combined high-throughput TCR immunosequencing, statistical association of individual TCRs with disease status, and machine learning to predict cytomegalovirus infection status. In a later analysis, previously published TCR beta repertoires from fewer than 750 donors were re-analyzed and high-resolution HLA genotyping was added so that TCR occurrence patterns could be studied. In the later analysis, no new phenotypic data were used to find candidate immune exposures; instead, reliance was placed on TCR beta sequences and their occurrence across donors. An earlier analysis of 587 of the donors used high-throughput TCR beta sequencing to judge whether each TCR beta V gene segment behaved as functional or pseudogenic. Donor age, sex, ethnicity and CMV serostatus were compiled together with the repertoire data. In a later genetic analysis, genome-wide SNP genotypes for 398 of the 666 donors were used, and that subset was treated as a discovery cohort. All discovery cohort repertoires had been generated on a single sequencing platform. Class I and class II HLA loci were covered by the typing at four-digit resolution. The number of donors typed differed by locus, with roughly 620-640 for A, B, C, DRB1 and DQB1, around 560 for DQA1, 600 to 610 for DPA1, and approximately 470 for DPB1. Because of strong linkage in the cohort, roughly five DR-DQ haplotypes were treated as single units for association and clustering. On average, roughly 250,000 unique TCR beta nucleotide sequences were sequenced per donor among a few hundred genotyped donors of the cohort, with about 19% of those sequences being non-productive. Summary of the overall study and its limitations: A total of about 180 TCR beta chains were listed by the study as associated with cytomegalovirus. Cytomegalovirus status was reported to be diagnosed by the classifier with high specificity and sensitivity in both the original and validation cohorts. Compared with the 666-donor mean, donors in an Asian-associated ancestry cluster had fewer N-insertions in productive TCRs, according to a later genetic analysis. Because HLA typing was missing for some donors at each locus, association tests included only the typed subset. Broadly in line with IMGT annotations, most TCR beta V segments showed up in productive rearrangements about 87% or about 30% of the time in an earlier analysis of several hundred of the donors. In a later analysis, around 15,000 TCR beta sequences were associated with specific HLA alleles at a false discovery rate of 0.05. Linkage disequilibrium might explain the correlated functional status among segregating V segments, but an unknown experimental factor could not be ruled out. According to the authors, the approach could potentially be generalized to other disease states and immunological phenotypes. A group of highly shared sequence variants was considered likely to be a technical artifact of the sequencing pipeline. The only immune exposure information available for the cohort was CMV serostatus. In a later genetic analysis, a missense DCLRE1C variant was associated with V-gene and J-gene trimming of TCR beta chains, and the association was replicated in an independent cohort. About 17 rarely observed V segments, including chromosome 9 orphons, were excluded from the earlier analysis of a few hundred of the donors because counts were too low. Across donors, most TCR sequences were observed very rarely, whereas some public TCRs were present in many individuals. In a later analysis, HLA-associated TCR beta chains were found to be more clonally expanded and to have lower generation probabilities than equally common non-associated chains. Presence/absence analyses assumed roughly uniform sequencing depth across donors, an assumption that may not hold. Strong co-occurrence of HLA alleles, especially DR and DQ, made assigning TCR associations to individual alleles difficult. In a later analysis, TCR association rates were found to vary across HLA loci, with the most associated TCRs seen for DRB1 alleles and the fewest for HLA-C alleles. A further reported finding was that TCR beta sequences accurately predicted the HLA-A and HLA-B alleles for most subjects in the first cohort. This cohort had only TCR beta chains sequenced, and the lack of alpha or paired-chain data limited which features could be detected. A later analysis found that most CMV-associated TCR beta chains appeared HLA-restricted, with HLA associations seemingly driven largely by CMV exposure. Several of the top co-occurrence clusters appeared to be linked to parvovirus B19, influenza, CMV and Epstein-Barr virus, according to a later analysis. Three of the identified cytomegalovirus-associated TCR beta chains were confirmed in vitro to be specific for cytomegalovirus antigens.

The cohort consisted of approximately 670 healthy bone marrow donors. At the time of sampling, all cohort members were nominally healthy, though unrecorded immune exposures were likely present. The donor tested CMV seronegative, placing the donor among the 350 or so seronegative members of the cohort. A peripheral blood sample was provided by each donor, and peripheral blood mononuclear cells were used for TCR beta sequencing. Genomic DNA was extracted from the blood cell samples with the Qiagen DNeasy Blood Extraction Kit. As for this clone: Its antigen has not been determined. The sample holds no much larger clone one base away, and base qualities are not on file.

The method was the immunoSEQ multiplex PCR assay. For the multiplex PCR, a mixture combining 60 forward primers for TCR Vbeta segments and 13 reverse primers for TCR Jbeta segments was used. The CDR3 region of rearranged TCR beta genes was amplified from genomic DNA with a multiplex PCR assay. Amplified TCR beta libraries were sequenced as 87-base-pair reads on the Illumina HiSeq System. Regarding the original processing steps: In a later analysis, tens of millions of unique TCR beta chains were counted across the 690 or so repertoires, and roughly 11 million of these chains were shared by at least two donors. Raw reads were error-corrected and collapsed into unique sequences with a nearest-neighbor algorithm that merged closely related sequences to remove PCR and sequencing errors. Alignment of CDR3 sequences to IMGT reference sequences was used to assign V, D and J gene segments. For a sequence to be retained, at least a six-nucleotide match to both a V gene segment and a J gene segment was required. Rearrangements were classified as productive when the CDR3 lacked stop codons and remained in frame with V and J, and all other rearrangements were classified as non-productive. CDR3 was defined by IMGT convention, running from the second conserved V-encoded cysteine to the conserved J-encoded phenylalanine. The earlier analysis of 550 to 650 of the donors excluded any sequence lacking an unambiguous match to a single V gene segment. In an earlier analysis of approximately 560 of the donors, a V segment was called functional when productive rearrangements were above 56.7%, and segregating when the standard deviation between donors exceeded 5%. A statistical classification framework was developed to diagnose cytomegalovirus status using the catalog of TCR beta chain sequences. In a later analysis, V and J genes were assigned by comparing TCR nucleotide sequences against IMGT/GENE-DB human TR gene sequences. A later analysis assigned CDR3 sequences and most-parsimonious VDJ recombination scenarios with the TCRdist pipeline. In a later analysis, each TCR beta chain was defined by its CDR3 amino acid sequence together with its V-gene family, and reads lacking a unique V-gene family were excluded. To address suspected cross-contamination and a sequencing artifact, a later analysis removed several hundred highly shared, low-generation-probability nucleotide sequences. In a later analysis, a clonal expansion index for each public chain was calculated from normalized within-repertoire ranks of inferred template counts. A later analysis computed generation probabilities with a VDJ recombination model fitted to out-of-frame rearrangements, and checked the results against IGoR. In a later analysis, TCR-TCR, TCR-HLA and TCR-CMV co-occurrence was scored with hypergeometric tests, and a repertoire-size bias correction was applied to TCR pairs. A later analysis estimated false discovery rates by permuting HLA or CMV assignments 20 times. In a later analysis, co-occurring TCRs were grouped with DBSCAN, and TCRdist sequence similarity was added when clustering was performed within HLA-allele-positive subsets. Repertoires with fewer than 30,000 or more than 120,000 public chains were left out of co-occurrence clustering, as were five repertoires with anomalous nucleotide sharing. The table was pulled from immuneACCESS by TCRdb, which kept in-frame rearrangements only. Such tables lose some clones; where checked, under half of the loss comes from unresolved V genes, and the rest has no known cause. The V and J calls and clone size come from that table; D and trimming were worked out from the DNA. A total of some 210,000 clones appear in this sample, around 80% of them only once. The top ten hold 3.8% of the sample.

Specimen: PBMCs. This TCR was recovered from a male donor in good health and CMV-seronegative.

The nucleotide sequence reads TGTGCCACCCGGGACATTTTCTACGAGCAGTACTTC. Its product reads: CATRDIFYEQYF. In this chain, TRBV6-1 is recombined with TRBJ2-7; tentative D gene TRBD1, with 6 bases matching. The germline V gene supplies CDR1 MNHNS and CDR2 SASEGT. The CDR3 holds 12 amino acids from the cysteine to the phenylalanine. Only the CDR3 DNA stays, 36 bases, in frame from base 1. Deletion took 10 bases off V and 3 bases off J, with a span of 13 bases between the germline ends.